This T cell receptor (beta chain) was retrieved from a study of tumor and adjacent non-tumor tissue in lung cancer. This CDR3 has 16 amino acids. CDR1 is SGHRS, CDR2 YFSETQ, per germline. V lost 3 bases, J lost 5 bases, and 11 bases stayed unmatched. TCRbeta libraries were built with three rounds of nested PCR, modified from ARM-PCR. TCRdb reanalysed the multiplex PCR reads using MiXCR and keeps one entry per CDR3 protein. The table lists 100,000 to 150,000 distinct CDR3 sequences, around three fifths of them singletons. No cell sorting was done before RNA was extracted from the tissue. This rearrangement joins TRBV5-1 to TRBJ1-1; 9 bases are shared with TRBD1. This clonotype originated in a man between 25 and 39 years old with non-small cell lung cancer. The sample taken for sequencing was lung tumor tissue. CDR3 sequence reads: CASSSLTGTGLTEAFF. CDR3 bases: TGCGCCAGCAGCTCGCTGACCGGGACAGGGCTTACTGAAGCTTTCTTT. Complete variable domain (other parts from reference TRBV5-1 and TRBJ1-1): KAGVTQTPRYLIKTRGQQVTLSCSPISGHRSVSWYQQTPGQGLQFLFEYFSETQRNKGNFPGRFSGRQFSNSRSEMNVSTLELGDSALYLCASSSLTGTGLTEAFFGQGTRLTVV.